This T cell receptor (beta chain) was captured in a study of cytomegalovirus exposure and HLA in healthy donors. Study-wide points: Analyzed later, most CMV-associated TCR beta chains appeared HLA-restricted. Analyzed later, association rates of TCRs varied across HLA loci, with DRB1 most and HLA-C fewest. A link between a missense DCLRE1C variant and TCR beta V- and J-gene trimming emerged from a later analysis.

The CDR3 is 11 amino acids. Germline-derived CDR1 and CDR2 are GTSNPN and SVGIG (reference sequence). With 5 bases removed from V and 7 bases from J, the gap between germline ends came to 12 bases. On this clone: Its antigen remains unidentified.

PCR primers comprised 60 Vbeta and 13 Jbeta primers. Method: immunoSEQ multiplex PCR; TCRdb's copy keeps in-frame clones and lacks some. This table holds around 140,000 clones, 75% to 85% found once. The receptor comes from a man between 35 and 55 years old in good health and CMV-seronegative. Sequenced sample: PBMCs. This chain connects TRBV30 to TRBJ2-7; TRBD1 might be the D (5 bases). CDR3 sequence (DNA): TGTGCCTGGGCCTTTACAGGAGAGCAGTACTTC. It encodes CAWAFTGEQYF.